The sequence of this T cell receptor beta chain was determined in a study of blood T cells in healthy people across ages. A J-beta primer mix and a sample-barcoded 5' primer were used in a second PCR of roughly 7 to 12 cycles. Every single cDNA molecule received a tag from a template-switch adaptor with 12 random nucleotides. TCRdb analysed the 5' RACE reads with MiXCR anew, one entry per CDR3 protein. The sample shows more than 650,000 distinct CDR3 sequences, 40% to 65% of them seen only once. Trimming took 1 base from V and 3 from J, leaving 12 bases between them. The CDR3 runs 15 residues. Study results and limitations: Estimated diversity, derived from one million T cells, was regarded as an underestimate.

A remark on this clonotype: Its antigen is as yet unknown.

The sequenced sample was blood. V and J are TRBV12-3 or TRBV12-4 and TRBJ2-5; D is possibly TRBD1 (6 bases). This TCR came from an elderly man in good health. CDR3 coding DNA: TGTGCCAGCAGTTTAGGACAGGAGCTAAAAGAGACCCAGTACTTC. This translates into CASSLGQELKETQYF.